These 12 T cell receptor beta chains originate from one sample sequenced in a study of T cells in Graves' hyperthyroidism and ophthalmopathy (dated by TCRdb to the late 2010s). The library was built by means of multiplex PCR. Sequenced using an Illumina HiSeq 2000. Amplification of TCR beta CDR3 regions was carried out from RNA transcripts. The first round of RT-PCR for the TCR CDR3 was performed with the HTBI primer set and the Qiagen OneStep RT-PCR kit. TCRdb passed the public sequencing reads through fastp at Q25 and MiXCR, retaining productive beta sequences. Every entry covers one CDR3 protein and lists the most common genes and DNA from its rows. The sample data list about 560,000 distinct CDR3 sequences, and 12% to 15% of these were observed just once. Approximately 15% of the sample is taken by the ten largest. Input material: blood. The receptors were gathered from a woman between 40 and 50 years old with Graves' hyperthyroidism.

This clonotype was detected ten times or more. This chain joins TRBV12-3 or TRBV12-4 and TRBJ2-2, with D unclear. The CDR3 sequence is 14 residues long. V lost 5 bases to trimming and J lost 0 bases, with 7 bases between them. The CDR3 region is CASSRQSNTGELFF. In DNA form, the CDR3 reads TGTGCCAGCAGTAGGCAGTCGAACACCGGGGAGCTGTTTTTT.

This clonotype was observed a handful of times. Mismatch with germline at one junction end may stem from a read error. The chain recombines TRBV12-3 or TRBV12-4 with TRBJ1-1; a possible D gene is TRBD1 (6 bases). This CDR3 region has 16 residues. The CDR3 region has the DNA TGTGCCAGCAGTGCGACTAAGACAGGAGGGGACACTGGAGCTTTCTTT. Translating it yields CASSATKTGGDTGAFF.

The chain combines TRBV7-9 with TRBJ2-3; D is ambiguous. Trimming took 6 bases from V and 3 from J, leaving 19 bases between them. This CDR3 is built from 16 residues. Germline values: CDR1 SEHNR, CDR2 FQNEAQ (reference sequence). The CDR3 loop is CASRPSRPTRTDTQYF. The DNA for the CDR3 is TGTGCCAGCAGACCCTCTAGGCCCACCCGGACAGATACGCAGTATTTT.

This clonotype was counted many times. The rearrangement uses TRBV27 and TRBJ2-1; D is ambiguous. Germline V gives CDR1 MNHEY, CDR2 SMNVEV (reference sequence). Trimming removed 7 bases at V and 2 bases at J, with 15 bases between. CDR3 length equals 15 residues. The CDR3, as DNA: TGTGCCAGCACCCCTGGAACTATAACCTACAATGAGCAGTTCTTC. Its translation is CASTPGTITYNEQFF.

This clonotype has at least ten counts. The V and J genes are TRBV28 and TRBJ2-7; TRBD2 agrees at 9 bases. There are 17 residues in the CDR3. Germline V gene data show CDR1 as MDHEN and CDR2 as SYDVKM. V shed 7 bases and J 0 bases; nucleotides not matched to a gene: 13. The CDR3 region is CASKLRLHSGSSYEQYF. CDR3 nucleotides: TGTGCCAGCAAACTTAGGCTTCATAGCGGGAGCTCCTACGAGCAGTACTTC.

This clonotype was seen ten or more times. V is TRBV20-1 and J is TRBJ2-5; D uncertain. Germline CDR1 is DFQATT and CDR2 is SNEGSKA (reference sequence). The V and J ends lost 2 bases and 5 bases respectively, with 3 bases between them. The CDR3 is 10 amino acids. The CDR3 DNA sequence: TGCAGTGCTAGATACGAGACCCAGTACTTC. Its protein is CSARYETQYF.

The CDR3 protein is CASTYPGQTYNSPLHF. The DNA for the CDR3 is TGTGCCAGCACCTACCCAGGACAGACTTATAATTCACCCCTCCACTTT. The chain recombines TRBV7-3 with TRBJ1-6; a weak D match, TRBD1 (6 bases). The CDR3 covers 16 residues. Germline CDR1 reads SGHTA; CDR2 reads FQGTGA. V was shortened by 7 bases and J by 4 bases, with 17 bases between the two germline ends.

This clonotype was seen repeatedly, ten times or more. The chain combines TRBV11-2 with TRBJ2-7; TRBD1 matches 9 bases. Germline trimming cut 5 bases from V and 3 bases from J; bases unmatched to any gene: 8. This CDR3 comprises 15 residues. Germline loops: CDR1 SGHAT, CDR2 FQNNGV. The CDR3 DNA sequence: TGTGCCAGCAGCCCGGGGACAGGGAATCACTACGAGCAGTACTTC. Translated: CASSPGTGNHYEQYF.

This clonotype turned up a few times. This sequence may be a read error, since a much larger clone differs from it by one base. V and J are TRBV12-3 or TRBV12-4 and TRBJ1-6; 8 bases match TRBD1. The CDR3 spans 15 residues. As DNA, the CDR3 is TGTGCCGGCAGTATCTGGACAGGGCAGAATTCACCCCTCCACTTT. It yields the protein CAGSIWTGQNSPLHF.

This clonotype was found many times. The chain uses TRBV28 and TRBJ1-2; D gene uncertain. Germline CDR1 is MDHEN and CDR2 is SYDVKM. The CDR3 totals 12 residues. Trimming removed 7 bases at V and 6 bases at J, with 12 bases between. The DNA for the CDR3 is TGTGCCAGCAATGGTGGAGAAAATGGCTACACCTTC. Translated: CASNGGENGYTF.

This sequence joins TRBV4-1 and TRBJ1-2, with D perhaps TRBD1 (6 bases). CDR3 length: 15 residues. Germline CDR1 MGHRA, CDR2 YSYEKL. Trimming removed 1 base at V and 4 bases at J, with 13 bases between. The CDR3 sequence: CASSQVRGASYGYTF. In DNA, the CDR3 is TGCGCCAGCAGCCAAGTAAGGGGGGCTAGCTATGGCTACACCTTC.

This clonotype was seen many times. The chain links TRBV29-1 to TRBJ2-2, with 7 bases aligning to TRBD1. With 6 bases clipped from V and 13 bases from J, the junction kept 5 bases outside the gene matches. Per germline, CDR1 SQVTM and CDR2 ANQGSEA. The CDR3 has 10 amino acids. CDR3 protein: CSVYRGALFF. The CDR3 bases are TGCAGCGTGTACAGGGGTGCGCTGTTTTTT.